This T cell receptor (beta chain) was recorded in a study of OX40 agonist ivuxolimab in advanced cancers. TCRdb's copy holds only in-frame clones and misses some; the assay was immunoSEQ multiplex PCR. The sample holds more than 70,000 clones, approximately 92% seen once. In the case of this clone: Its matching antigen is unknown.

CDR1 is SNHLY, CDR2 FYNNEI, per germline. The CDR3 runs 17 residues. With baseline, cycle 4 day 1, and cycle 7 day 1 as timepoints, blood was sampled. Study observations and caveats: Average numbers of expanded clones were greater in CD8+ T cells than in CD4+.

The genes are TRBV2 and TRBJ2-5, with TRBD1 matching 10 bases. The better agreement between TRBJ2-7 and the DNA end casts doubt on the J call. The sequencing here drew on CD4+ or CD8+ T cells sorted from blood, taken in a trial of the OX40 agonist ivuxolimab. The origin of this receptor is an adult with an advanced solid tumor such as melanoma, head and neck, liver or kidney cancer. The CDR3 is CASRRTLGTGDSYEQYF. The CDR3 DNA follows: TGTGCCAGCAGGCGCACGCTCGGGACAGGGGACTCCTACGAGCAGTACTTC.